This T cell receptor beta chain was recorded in a study of T cells in Graves' hyperthyroidism and ophthalmopathy (dated by TCRdb to the late 2010s). As for the study more broadly: Peripheral blood was sampled at the time of initial diagnosis, prior to any treatment. The paper describes TCR Vbeta CDR3 sequencing of around 130 peripheral blood samples, made up of about 40 ophthalmopathy patients, roughly 72 hyperthyroidism patients and 17 progressor patients. To identify distinguishing TCR V-J signatures, a discovery cohort of around 100 patients was used, comprising 43 with Graves' ophthalmopathy and some 60 with stable Graves' hyperthyroidism. The approximately 90 discovery patients were divided at random into training and test sets in a 7:3 ratio. In several Graves' hyperthyroidism patients, the study also compared T-cell repertoires from thyroid tissue with T-cell repertoires from blood. Following sampling, methimazole starting at 30 mg daily was given to hyperthyroidism patients, and high-dose intravenous methylprednisolone was given to ophthalmopathy patients. An independent validation cohort of about 20 hyperthyroidism patients and approximately 16 patients who later progressed to ophthalmopathy tested prospective prediction of ophthalmopathy. What the authors observed across the whole study: Ophthalmopathy was separated from stable hyperthyroidism by a 13 V-J signature model, with 85% to 90% sensitivity and roughly 84% specificity obtained in cross-validation and 80%/75% obtained in testing. During validation, the model predicted progression to ophthalmopathy a median of around 7 months ahead of onset, with around 71% sensitivity and 72.22% specificity. Most expanded thyroid clonotypes (frequency above 0.001) were also found in blood, which suggests that blood repertoires may mirror thyroid immune responses. Sample size was not statistically predetermined, and blinding of investigators to group allocation was not performed.

A patient counted as having stable Graves' hyperthyroidism if no progression to ophthalmopathy occurred over 18 months of follow-up. Hyperthyroidism patients were aged 18 to 65 years and newly diagnosed, with disease duration of less than 2 months. Patients with uncontrolled infections, other autoimmune diseases, pregnancy or lactation were excluded. Clinical symptoms, serum thyroxine and TRAb, thyroid ultrasound, and orbital computed tomography formed the basis for the diagnoses. PBMCs were isolated from about 10 ml of fresh peripheral blood by Ficoll-Paque density gradient centrifugation. Total RNA was extracted with Trizol reagent, and quality was checked on an Agilent 2100 Bioanalyzer. The TCR beta CDR3 regions were amplified from RNA transcripts. The TCR CDR3 was subjected to a first round of RT-PCR using the HTBI primer set and the Qiagen OneStep RT-PCR kit. Libraries were constructed in a second round of multiplex PCR, after which size selection and purification were performed. Paired-end sequencing of the libraries was performed with 100 bp reads on an Illumina HiSeq2000. Under the source paper's analysis protocol: SOAPnuke was used to process the raw data, with reads discarded if the reads contained adapters or uncalled bases, had a mean Phred below 15, or lacked an exact constant-primer or identifier match. COPE v1.2.5 was used to merge high-quality paired reads, and clonotypes were defined as unique nucleotide sequences. MiTCR v1.1 was used to align clonotypes to the IMGT TRBV, TRBD and TRBJ reference segments. The analysis included only V-J combinations with a frequency above 0.0001, which together covered around 99% of the repertoires. A TCS score was defined as the ratio of F50 (clonal expansion) to E x V (chaos), with BLOSUM62-based TCRdist applied between CDR3 peptides within each V-J. Welch's t-statistics and random forest reduced 500 to 650 V-J features to roughly 13, which were used in a naive Bayes classifier (R e1071). The public reads were reprocessed in TCRdb via fastp at Q25 and MiXCR, keeping in-frame beta chains. Here each entry gathers all rows of one CDR3 protein and keeps the most common genes and DNA. The V and J calls reflect TCRdb's pipeline rather than the authors' work. For this sample the table gives around 450,000 distinct CDR3 sequences, of which 15% to 18% were detected only once. The top ten clones comprise approximately 8% of the sample.

This clonotype occurred many times. Its binding antigen is unknown. No much larger clone is present one base from it, and per-base qualities are unavailable. At the junction V is shortened by 8 bases and J by 7 bases, with 17 bases in between. The CDR3 numbers 13 residues from cysteine through phenylalanine. Of the read, only the CDR3 DNA is kept; its 39 bases are in frame from base 1. In the germline V gene, CDR1 corresponds to SNHLY and CDR2 to FYNNEI. The sequenced sample was blood. The sequence was obtained from a woman aged 18-30 years with Graves' hyperthyroidism. The sequence is built from TRBV2 and TRBJ1-1; a tentative D match to TRBD1 spans 6 bases. The sequence in DNA is TGTGCCAGCTGCCAAGGGACAATAAGTGAAGCTTTCTTT. It specifies CASCQGTISEAFF. The entire variable domain, with the stretches around the CDR3 drawn from the reference TRBV2 and TRBJ1-1 proteins, is EPEVTQTPSHQVTQMGQEVILRCVPISNHLYFYWYRQILGQKVEFLVSFYNNEISEKSEIFDDQFSVERPDGSNFTLKIRSTKLEDSAMYFCASCQGTISEAFFGQGTRLTVV.